Included here is one T cell receptor (beta chain) sequence, with context. What it binds is not known. The time point: week 5, during vaccination. The study gave 300 ug of mutant IDH1 20-mer peptide per vaccine dose, with topical imiquimod. CDR1 SGHDN and CDR2 FVKESK come from the germline V gene. CDR3 length: 15 residues. V lost 5 bases and J 5 bases, leaving 18 bases between the germline ends. The assay was immunoSEQ multiplex PCR, and TCRdb's table has in-frame clones only and misses some. The sample lists more than 10,000 clones; roughly 84% were seen once. These data belong to a study of a mutant IDH1 vaccine in newly diagnosed glioma.

Sequencing was performed on PBMCs, taken from a glioma patient whose treatment included an IDH1 peptide vaccine. The source is a woman aged 40 to 50 with glioma. Some clones in this sample may be carry-over from other donors' samples. This sequence joins TRBV14 and TRBJ1-1, with no clear D. The CDR3 DNA is TGTGCCAGCAGCGCCGGGCGTGCGGGGAGAACTGAAGCTTTCTTT. It specifies CASSAGRAGRTEAFF.